The rows below give T cell receptor beta chains drawn from one sample of a study of metastatic and nonmetastatic thyroid tumors. TCRdb re-called the PCR reads via MiXCR. The table shows 25,000 to 35,000 clones, with around 30% occurring only once. The sequenced sample was blood. Source of these receptors: a female donor with papillary thyroid cancer or a benign thyroid nodule (not recorded which). Some clones in this sample may be carry-over from other donors' samples. The CDR3 runs from the conserved cysteine through the conserved F or W. The order of the fields is V gene, clone size, D gene, J gene, CDR3 protein, CDR3 DNA. D genes are given only for firm matches. Clone size is given for some rows only: seen once, a few or many times, or a class if the clone is expanded.

v_call: TRBV7-3
clone_size: once
d_call: .
j_call: TRBJ1-2
cdr3_aa: CASSPGRGYGYTF
cdr3_nt: TGTGCCAGCAGCCCCGGACGCGGATATGGCTACACCTTC

v_call: TRBV12-3/TRBV12-4
clone_size: few
d_call: TRBD2
j_call: TRBJ2-3
cdr3_aa: CASRRDYTSTDTQYF
cdr3_nt: TGTGCCAGCAGGAGGGACTACACCAGCACAGATACGCAGTATTTT

v_call: TRBV5-4
clone_size: many
d_call: TRBD2
j_call: TRBJ2-1
cdr3_aa: CASSFTSGRAGNEQFF
cdr3_nt: TGTGCCAGCAGCTTTACTAGCGGGAGGGCCGGCAATGAGCAGTTCTTC

v_call: TRBV5-1
clone_size: .
d_call: .
j_call: TRBJ2-3
cdr3_aa: CARSLEQDLRTDPQYF
cdr3_nt: TGCGCCAGAAGCTTGGAGCAGGACCTTAGGACAGATCCGCAGTATTTT

v_call: TRBV27
clone_size: many
d_call: TRBD1
j_call: TRBJ2-1
cdr3_aa: CASSNRGQLVYNEQFF
cdr3_nt: TGTGCCAGCAGTAACAGGGGGCAACTAGTTTACAATGAGCAGTTCTTC

v_call: TRBV30
clone_size: few
d_call: TRBD1
j_call: TRBJ1-2
cdr3_aa: CAWSLQGGMSYTF
cdr3_nt: TGTGCCTGGAGCCTACAGGGGGGTATGAGCTACACCTTC

v_call: TRBV6-1
clone_size: few
d_call: .
j_call: TRBJ1-5
cdr3_aa: CASNLRQVSLNQPQHF
cdr3_nt: TGTGCCAGCAATTTAAGACAGGTTTCCCTCAATCAGCCCCAGCATTTT

v_call: TRBV2
clone_size: many
d_call: TRBD2
j_call: TRBJ2-1
cdr3_aa: CASTRGLAEDNEQFF
cdr3_nt: TGTGCCAGCACCAGAGGACTAGCGGAGGACAATGAGCAGTTCTTC

v_call: TRBV5-6
clone_size: .
d_call: .
j_call: TRBJ2-5
cdr3_aa: CASSKTGNQETQYF
cdr3_nt: TGTGCCAGCAGCAAAACAGGAAACCAAGAGACCCAGTACTTC

v_call: TRBV19
clone_size: .
d_call: .
j_call: TRBJ1-6
cdr3_aa: CASTSRGSPLHF
cdr3_nt: TGTGCCAGTACCTCTCGGGGTTCACCCCTCCACTTT

v_call: TRBV20-1
clone_size: .
d_call: .
j_call: TRBJ2-4
cdr3_aa: CSARPLAWIAKNIQYF
cdr3_nt: TGCAGTGCTAGGCCCCTCGCATGGATAGCCAAAAACATTCAGTACTTC

v_call: TRBV7-2
clone_size: .
d_call: .
j_call: TRBJ1-2
cdr3_aa: CASSTQEKFGYTF
cdr3_nt: TGTGCCAGCAGCACCCAGGAGAAATTTGGCTACACCTTC

v_call: TRBV2
clone_size: .
d_call: TRBD1
j_call: TRBJ2-3
cdr3_aa: CASSEQGDTDTQYF
cdr3_nt: TGTGCCAGCAGTGAGCAGGGGGACACAGATACGCAGTATTTT

v_call: TRBV15
clone_size: many
d_call: .
j_call: TRBJ2-2
cdr3_aa: CATSRDVTGELFF
cdr3_nt: TGTGCCACCAGCAGAGACGTCACCGGGGAGCTGTTTTTT

v_call: TRBV6-2/TRBV6-3
clone_size: .
d_call: TRBD1
j_call: TRBJ1-5
cdr3_aa: CASSYSKRGLGTGNQPQHF
cdr3_nt: TGTGCCAGCAGTTACTCGAAACGCGGATTGGGGACAGGGAATCAGCCCCAGCATTTT

v_call: TRBV5-1
clone_size: many
d_call: .
j_call: TRBJ1-3
cdr3_aa: CASSLSLSGNTIYF
cdr3_nt: TGCGCCAGCAGCTTGTCCTTGTCTGGAAACACCATATATTTT

v_call: TRBV7-3
clone_size: .
d_call: .
j_call: TRBJ2-5
cdr3_aa: CASSLNGKETQYF
cdr3_nt: TGTGCCAGCAGCTTAAACGGAAAAGAGACCCAGTACTTC

v_call: TRBV5-1
clone_size: .
d_call: .
j_call: TRBJ1-2
cdr3_aa: CASSLAGGNYGYTF
cdr3_nt: TGCGCCAGCAGCTTAGCGGGGGGCAACTATGGCTACACCTTC

v_call: TRBV5-5
clone_size: .
d_call: .
j_call: TRBJ2-3
cdr3_aa: CASSRPSGSTDTQYF
cdr3_nt: TGTGCCAGCAGCCGCCCAAGCGGTAGCACAGATACGCAGTATTTT

v_call: TRBV11-2
clone_size: .
d_call: TRBD2
j_call: TRBJ2-2
cdr3_aa: CDSIRVSGRIGELFF
cdr3_nt: TGTGACAGCATCCGGGTTAGCGGGAGGATCGGGGAGCTGTTTTTT

v_call: TRBV6-6
clone_size: few
d_call: TRBD2
j_call: TRBJ2-1
cdr3_aa: CASSYGGPLAGRGGNEQFF
cdr3_nt: TGTGCCAGCAGTTACGGGGGGCCACTAGCGGGAAGGGGGGGCAATGAGCAGTTCTTC

v_call: TRBV20-1
clone_size: .
d_call: .
j_call: TRBJ2-2
cdr3_aa: CIDRGDMVDAGELFF
cdr3_nt: TGCATTGATAGAGGGGACATGGTTGATGCCGGGGAGCTGTTTTTT

v_call: TRBV14
clone_size: many
d_call: .
j_call: TRBJ1-1
cdr3_aa: CASSQDLGVVNTEAFF
cdr3_nt: TGTGCCAGCAGCCAAGATCTGGGGGTAGTGAACACTGAAGCTTTCTTT

v_call: TRBV18
clone_size: .
d_call: TRBD1
j_call: TRBJ1-6
cdr3_aa: CASSLNQGAGGNSPLHF
cdr3_nt: TGTGCCAGCTCACTAAATCAGGGGGCCGGTGGTAATTCACCCCTCCACTTT

v_call: TRBV6-1
clone_size: few
d_call: .
j_call: TRBJ1-3
cdr3_aa: CASSPIAQSGNTIYF
cdr3_nt: TGTGCCAGCAGTCCGATAGCACAGTCTGGAAACACCATATATTTT

v_call: TRBV6-6
clone_size: .
d_call: .
j_call: TRBJ1-2
cdr3_aa: CASSYSGANYGYTF
cdr3_nt: TGTGCCAGCAGTTACTCAGGAGCTAACTATGGCTACACCTTC

v_call: TRBV28
clone_size: .
d_call: .
j_call: TRBJ2-2
cdr3_aa: CSSNAGTRSNTGELFF
cdr3_nt: TGTTCCAGTAATGCCGGCACTAGGTCCAACACCGGGGAGCTGTTTTTT

v_call: TRBV28
clone_size: .
d_call: .
j_call: TRBJ2-7
cdr3_aa: CASRLEGQNDVQYF
cdr3_nt: TGTGCGAGCAGATTGGAGGGACAGAACGACGTGCAGTACTTC

v_call: TRBV15
clone_size: many
d_call: .
j_call: TRBJ1-1
cdr3_aa: CATSRDQVNTEAFF
cdr3_nt: TGTGCCACCAGCAGAGACCAGGTGAACACTGAAGCTTTCTTT

v_call: TRBV20-1
clone_size: many
d_call: TRBD1
j_call: TRBJ1-1
cdr3_aa: CSARSGTGGRTEAFF
cdr3_nt: TGCAGTGCTAGATCGGGGACAGGGGGCAGGACTGAAGCTTTCTTT

v_call: TRBV28
clone_size: few
d_call: .
j_call: TRBJ2-7
cdr3_aa: CASSSLWLERYF
cdr3_nt: TGTGCCAGCAGTTCCCTATGGCTAGAGCGGTACTTC

v_call: TRBV2
clone_size: many
d_call: .
j_call: TRBJ1-1
cdr3_aa: CASSDLVGGRGTEAFF
cdr3_nt: TGTGCCAGCAGTGACCTGGTAGGCGGGCGAGGCACTGAAGCTTTCTTT

v_call: TRBV6-1
clone_size: many
d_call: TRBD2
j_call: TRBJ2-2
cdr3_aa: CASSATSGLNTGELFF
cdr3_nt: TGTGCCAGCAGTGCAACTAGCGGACTGAACACCGGGGAGCTGTTTTTT

v_call: TRBV4-1
clone_size: .
d_call: .
j_call: TRBJ1-1
cdr3_aa: CASRQVDWEDTEAFF
cdr3_nt: TGCGCCAGCCGCCAAGTCGATTGGGAAGACACTGAAGCTTTCTTT

v_call: TRBV6-1
clone_size: many
d_call: TRBD2
j_call: TRBJ2-7
cdr3_aa: CASKGLAGDEQYF
cdr3_nt: TGTGCCAGCAAAGGACTAGCGGGAGACGAGCAGTACTTC

v_call: TRBV27
clone_size: many
d_call: .
j_call: TRBJ1-5
cdr3_aa: CASTSQGLGGSNQPQHF
cdr3_nt: TGTGCCAGCACAAGTCAGGGTTTGGGTGGGAGCAATCAGCCCCAGCATTTT

v_call: TRBV11-1
clone_size: once
d_call: .
j_call: TRBJ2-2
cdr3_aa: CASSLVLLASTAELFF
cdr3_nt: TGTGCCAGCAGCTTAGTTTTACTAGCTTCCACCGCGGAGCTGTTTTTT

v_call: TRBV6-1
clone_size: few
d_call: .
j_call: TRBJ2-7
cdr3_aa: CASSEGLFMGEQYF
cdr3_nt: TGTGCCAGCAGTGAAGGGCTGTTCATGGGCGAGCAGTACTTC

v_call: TRBV19
clone_size: many
d_call: .
j_call: TRBJ1-2
cdr3_aa: CASSTEVRDYGYTF
cdr3_nt: TGTGCCAGTAGTACTGAAGTCCGCGACTATGGCTACACCTTC

v_call: TRBV19
clone_size: .
d_call: .
j_call: TRBJ2-1
cdr3_aa: CASRLCGTGNEQFF
cdr3_nt: TGTGCCAGTAGATTGTGCGGCACCGGGAATGAGCAGTTCTTC

v_call: TRBV5-4
clone_size: .
d_call: .
j_call: TRBJ1-2
cdr3_aa: CASSLYYGYTF
cdr3_nt: TGTGCCAGCAGCTTGTACTATGGCTACACCTTC

v_call: TRBV7-2
clone_size: many
d_call: .
j_call: TRBJ1-2
cdr3_aa: CASSLGYDDGYTF
cdr3_nt: TGTGCCAGCAGCTTAGGTTATGACGATGGCTACACCTTC

v_call: TRBV11-2
clone_size: many
d_call: .
j_call: TRBJ2-2
cdr3_aa: CASSWAQTGAGELFF
cdr3_nt: TGTGCCAGCAGCTGGGCGCAAACGGGAGCCGGGGAGCTGTTTTTT